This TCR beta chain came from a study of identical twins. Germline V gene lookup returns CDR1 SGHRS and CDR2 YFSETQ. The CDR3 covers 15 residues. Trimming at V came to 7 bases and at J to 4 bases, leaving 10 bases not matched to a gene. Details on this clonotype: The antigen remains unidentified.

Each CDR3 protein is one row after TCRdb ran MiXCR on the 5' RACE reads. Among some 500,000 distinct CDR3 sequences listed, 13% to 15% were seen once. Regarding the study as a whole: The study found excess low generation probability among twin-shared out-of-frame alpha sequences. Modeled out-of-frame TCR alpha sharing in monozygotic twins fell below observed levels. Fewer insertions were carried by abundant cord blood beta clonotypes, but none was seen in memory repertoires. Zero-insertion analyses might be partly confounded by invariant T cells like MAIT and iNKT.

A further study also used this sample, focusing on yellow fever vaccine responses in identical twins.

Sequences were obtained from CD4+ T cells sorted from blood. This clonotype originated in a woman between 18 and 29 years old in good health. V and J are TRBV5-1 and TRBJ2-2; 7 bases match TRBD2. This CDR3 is CASHSGGPATGELFF. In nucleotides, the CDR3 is TGCGCCAGCCACTCGGGGGGTCCCGCCACCGGGGAGCTGTTTTTT.